What follows is one T cell receptor (beta chain) and its context. Assay: immunoSEQ multiplex PCR; the TCRdb copy retains only in-frame clones and omits some. This repertoire shows approximately 82,000 clones, 75% to 95% found once; its top ten account for more than 0.45%. The sample originates from a study of T cell changes during pregnancy in multiple sclerosis. V trimming: 4 bases; J trimming: 2 bases; junction bases outside the gene matches: 12. The CDR3 spans 19 residues. The germline CDR1 and CDR2 sequences are SGHTS and YDEGEE. The source was CD4+ T cells from peripheral blood mononuclear cells, collected in the second trimester of pregnancy. The clonotype comes from a female donor with multiple sclerosis, enrolled in a pregnancy study. The J gene is TRBJ2-1, the V gene TRBV5-8, with 13 nucleotides matching TRBD2. CDR3: CASSPPGLAGSGTYNEQFF. The CDR3 DNA is TGTGCCAGCAGCCCGCCGGGACTAGCGGGGAGCGGGACCTACAATGAGCAGTTCTTC.